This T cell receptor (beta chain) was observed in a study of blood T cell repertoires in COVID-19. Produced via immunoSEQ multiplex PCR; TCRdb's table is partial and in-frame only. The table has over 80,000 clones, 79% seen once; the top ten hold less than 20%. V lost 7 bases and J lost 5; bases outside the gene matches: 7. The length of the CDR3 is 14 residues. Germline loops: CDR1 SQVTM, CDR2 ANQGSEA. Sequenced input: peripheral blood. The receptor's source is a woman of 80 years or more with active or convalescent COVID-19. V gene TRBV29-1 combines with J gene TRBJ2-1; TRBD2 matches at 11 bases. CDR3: CSGGPGLADNEQFF. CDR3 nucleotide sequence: TGCAGCGGGGGACCGGGACTAGCGGACAATGAGCAGTTCTTC.